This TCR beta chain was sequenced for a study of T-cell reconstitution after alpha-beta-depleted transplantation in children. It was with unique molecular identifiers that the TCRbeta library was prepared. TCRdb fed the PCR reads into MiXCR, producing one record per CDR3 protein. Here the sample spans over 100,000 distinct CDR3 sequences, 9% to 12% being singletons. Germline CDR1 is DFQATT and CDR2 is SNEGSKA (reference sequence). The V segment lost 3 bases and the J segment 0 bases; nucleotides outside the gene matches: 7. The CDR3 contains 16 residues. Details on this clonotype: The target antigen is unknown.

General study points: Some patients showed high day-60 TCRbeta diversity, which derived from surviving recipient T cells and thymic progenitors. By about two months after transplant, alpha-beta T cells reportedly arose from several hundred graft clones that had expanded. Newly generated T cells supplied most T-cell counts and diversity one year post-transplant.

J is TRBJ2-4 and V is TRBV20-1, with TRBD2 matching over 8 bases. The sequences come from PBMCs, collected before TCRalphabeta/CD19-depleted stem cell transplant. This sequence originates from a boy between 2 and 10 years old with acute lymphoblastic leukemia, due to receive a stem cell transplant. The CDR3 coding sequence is TGCAGTGCTAGCATGCCGGGAGGGCTAGCCAAAAACATTCAGTACTTC. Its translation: CSASMPGGLAKNIQYF.